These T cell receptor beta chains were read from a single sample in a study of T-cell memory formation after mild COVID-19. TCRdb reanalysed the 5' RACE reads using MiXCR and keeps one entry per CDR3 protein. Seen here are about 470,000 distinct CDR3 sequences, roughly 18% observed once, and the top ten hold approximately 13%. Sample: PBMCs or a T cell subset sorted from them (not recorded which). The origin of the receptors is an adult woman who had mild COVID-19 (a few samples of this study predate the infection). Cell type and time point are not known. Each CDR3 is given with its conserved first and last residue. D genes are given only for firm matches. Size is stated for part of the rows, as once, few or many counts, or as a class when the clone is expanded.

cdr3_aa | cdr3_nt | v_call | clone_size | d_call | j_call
CASSLRLPDTQYF | TGCGCCAGCAGCTTGAGACTCCCAGATACGCAGTATTTT | TRBV5-1 | NA | NA | TRBJ2-3
CASSEGPPGEQYF | TGTGCCAGCAGCGAGGGACCCCCGGGCGAGCAGTACTTC | TRBV5-4 | NA | NA | TRBJ2-7
CASSVASLGAVSLNEQFF | TGCGCCAGCAGCGTTGCCTCTCTAGGGGCAGTGTCACTCAATGAGCAGTTCTTC | TRBV5-1 | few | NA | TRBJ2-1
CASSVGGGKNNEQFF | TGTGCCAGCAGCGTAGGCGGCGGAAAAAACAATGAGCAGTTCTTC | TRBV9 | NA | NA | TRBJ2-1
CASSPEGQGIKNIQYF | TGTGCCAGCAGCCCCGAGGGACAGGGAATAAAAAACATTCAGTACTTC | TRBV5-5 | NA | TRBD1 | TRBJ2-4
CASSVLAGDANTGELFF | TGTGCCAGCAGCGTACTAGCGGGAGACGCGAACACCGGGGAGCTGTTTTTT | TRBV9 | few | TRBD2 | TRBJ2-2
CSARVGQGTAFYGYTF | TGCAGTGCTAGAGTGGGCCAAGGGACAGCCTTTTATGGCTACACCTTC | TRBV20-1 | NA | TRBD1 | TRBJ1-2
CASSYSYRSTYEQYF | TGTGCCAGCAGTTACTCGTACAGGTCGACCTACGAGCAGTACTTC | TRBV6-5 | few | NA | TRBJ2-7
CASSFNRDYNEQFF | TGTGCCAGCAGCTTTAATCGAGACTACAATGAGCAGTTCTTC | TRBV7-2 | NA | NA | TRBJ2-1
CASSSNRDASGEQYF | TGTGCCAGCAGCAGTAATAGGGACGCTTCGGGCGAGCAGTACTTC | TRBV7-9 | few | NA | TRBJ2-7
CASSLIRAGSTDTQYF | TGTGCCAGCAGCCTAATCCGAGCGGGGAGCACAGATACGCAGTATTTT | TRBV7-9 | many | TRBD2 | TRBJ2-3
CASSEQGISGYTF | TGTGCCAGCAGTGAACAGGGGATCAGTGGCTACACCTTC | TRBV6-1 | NA | NA | TRBJ1-2
CSVEDRSRGSYEQYF | TGCAGCGTTGAAGATCGATCAAGGGGGTCTTACGAGCAGTACTTC | TRBV29-1 | NA | NA | TRBJ2-7
CSARLDRVSDTQYF | TGCAGTGCCCGACTCGACAGGGTTTCAGATACGCAGTATTTT | TRBV20-1 | few | TRBD1 | TRBJ2-3
CAAAVGGRTHEQFF | TGTGCCGCGGCGGTGGGCGGGAGGACCCATGAGCAGTTCTTC | TRBV5-6 | once | TRBD2 | TRBJ2-1